These 15 T cell receptor beta chains came from one sample sequenced in a study of post-analysis software for immune sequencing data. General observations from the study: Roughly 5 TRBV segments, TRBV5-6, TRBV5-1 and TRBV20-1 among them, were found more frequent in patients than controls.

Their antigen targets remain unknown. The TCR beta cDNA libraries carried unique molecular identifiers. TCRdb fed the PCR reads into MiXCR, producing one record per CDR3 protein. Of 400,000 to 500,000 distinct CDR3 sequences in the sample, approximately 37% were seen once. The sequenced sample was blood. The receptors come from a girl between 2 and 10 years old with multiple sclerosis.

CDR3 residues: CASSYMGGGGYTF. CDR3 nucleotide sequence: TGTGCCAGCAGTTACATGGGGGGGGGTGGCTACACCTTC. The chain links TRBV6-5 to TRBJ1-2; the D gene is possibly TRBD1 (5 bases). The CDR3 is made up of 13 amino acids. In germline, CDR1 is MNHEY, CDR2 SVGAGI. Deletions cut 2 bases from V and 7 bases from J, with 11 bases between.

The chain joins TRBV9 to TRBJ2-1; D is unclear. CDR1 SGDLS and CDR2 YYNGEE come from the germline V gene. Trimming shortened V by 0 bases and J by 9 bases, and 10 bases separated the two germline ends. The CDR3 is made up of 13 amino acids. The CDR3 nucleotides are TGTGCCAGCAGCGTAGATGTTCTGAGTGAGCAGTTCTTC. Encoded protein: CASSVDVLSEQFF.

The CDR3 spells CASKEGLAGVGETQYF. The CDR3 region has the DNA TGTGCCAGCAAGGAGGGACTAGCGGGAGTAGGGGAGACCCAGTACTTC. The chain has TRBV7-9 and TRBJ2-5, with 14 bases fitting TRBD2. Germline trimming cut 7 bases from V and 5 bases from J; bases unmatched to any gene: 9. The CDR3 runs 16 residues. The germline CDR1 and CDR2 sequences are SEHNR and FQNEAQ (reference sequence).

The CDR3 region is CASGSPLAAAYNEQFF. DNA for the CDR3: TGTGCTAGTGGTTCGCCTCTAGCGGCAGCCTACAATGAGCAGTTCTTC. The genes are TRBV12-5 and TRBJ2-1; 7 bases match TRBD2. From germline, CDR1 is LGHNT and CDR2 FRNRAP. The length of the CDR3 is 16 residues. The V gene end was trimmed by 4 bases and the J gene end by 2 bases; junction bases not matched to a gene: 8.

The chain is built from TRBV5-6 and TRBJ2-3, with a tentative D call TRBD2 (5 bases). The V end was cut by 0 bases, the J end by 6 bases, with 11 bases between. The CDR3 length is 14 residues. Germline V gene sequence: CDR1 SGHDT, CDR2 YYEEEE. The CDR3 bases are TGTGCCAGCAGCTTGGGCGCGGGCGCCGATACGCAGTATTTT. This codes for CASSLGAGADTQYF.

This clonotype has only a few counts. The genes are TRBV9 and TRBJ2-7, with TRBD1 as a possible D gene (6 bases). Germline CDR1 SGDLS, CDR2 YYNGEE. The V gene lost 0 bases and the J gene lost 4 bases, with 11 bases spanning the gap. The CDR3 has 14 residues. This CDR3 reads CASSVGQENYEQYF. CDR3 in DNA: TGTGCCAGCAGCGTAGGACAGGAGAATTACGAGCAGTACTTC. The full variable domain, with the rest looked up from reference TRBV9 and TRBJ2-7, is DSGVTQTPKHLITATGQRVTLRCSPRSGDLSVYWYQQSLDQGLQFLIQYYNGEERAKGNILERFSAQQFPDLHSELNLSSLELGDSALYFCASSVGQENYEQYFGPGTRLTVT.

The V and J genes are TRBV10-3 and TRBJ1-4; no definite D call. Trimming shortened V by 7 bases and J by 5 bases, and 11 bases separated the two germline ends. CDR3 length: 13 residues. Germline lookup yields CDR1 ENHRY and CDR2 SYGVKD. The CDR3, as DNA: TGTGCCATCACTCGGGCGTGGAATGAAAAACTGTTTTTT. This gives the protein CAITRAWNEKLFF.

On this clonotype: Germline is not matched at one junction end, which may reflect a read error. This chain joins TRBV12-3 or TRBV12-4 and TRBJ1-2, with a weak D call TRBD1 (6 bases). The CDR3 extends over 15 amino acids. CDR3: CTSSLVGGTPYGYTF. The CDR3 nucleotides are TGTACCAGCAGTTTAGTTGGGGGGACACCCTATGGCTACACCTTC.

The chain carries TRBV28 and TRBJ2-3, with 15 positions matching TRBD2. CDR1 is MDHEN and CDR2 is SYDVKM in the germline V gene. V trimming: 6 bases; J trimming: 4 bases; junction bases outside the gene matches: 11. The CDR3 has 18 amino acids. CDR3 DNA: TGTGCCAGCAGCTACGGACTAGCGGGAGGGCGGATCGCAGATACGCAGTATTTT. The encoded protein is CASSYGLAGGRIADTQYF. The variable domain in full, completed from reference TRBV28 and TRBJ2-3, reads DVKVTQSSRYLVKRTGEKVFLECVQDMDHENMFWYRQDPGLGLRLIYFSYDVKMKEKGDIPEGYSVSREKKERFSLILESASTNQTSMYLCASSYGLAGGRIADTQYFGPGTRLTVL.

The chain links TRBV28 to TRBJ1-5; D gene unclear. CDR1 MDHEN and CDR2 SYDVKM come from the germline V gene. Deletions cut 3 bases from V and 4 bases from J, with 10 bases between. CDR3 size: 14 residues. For the CDR3, the DNA is TGTGCCAGCAGTTTCGCAGAAGTGAATCAGCCCCAGCATTTT. It codes for CASSFAEVNQPQHF.

This CDR3 reads CASSHLGGGLTYEQYF. CDR3 DNA sequence: TGTGCCAGCAGCCACCTAGGGGGGGGGCTTACCTACGAGCAGTACTTC. The chain recombines TRBV4-2 with TRBJ2-5; TRBD2 might be the D (7 bases). The J call may be mistaken, given a closer DNA end match to TRBJ2-7. The CDR3 consists of 16 residues. Germline assignment: CDR1 LGHNA and CDR2 YNFKEQ.

The chain combines TRBV20-1 with TRBJ2-3; D gene ambiguous. This CDR3 spans 16 amino acids. Germline CDR1 and CDR2: DFQATT and SNEGSKA (reference sequence). Trimming pared 3 bases from V and 7 bases from J, leaving 23 bases between. The DNA of the CDR3 is TGCAGTGCTAGGGTTCGGCAAATAAGCTCCACGAATACGCAGTATTTT. This encodes CSARVRQISSTNTQYF.

This chain uses TRBV29-1 with TRBJ2-1, with 16 bases identical to TRBD2. The closer fit of TRBJ2-7 to the DNA end suggests the J call may be wrong. Germline CDR1 and CDR2: SQVTM and ANQGSEA. The CDR3 consists of 17 residues. The DNA of the CDR3 is TGCAGCGTTGAGGGACTAGCGGGAGGGAGCTCCTACAATGAGCAGTACTTC. Translating it yields CSVEGLAGGSSYNEQYF.

This clonotype occurred a few times. The chain links TRBV20-1 to TRBJ2-5; maybe TRBD2 (5 bases). This CDR3 comprises 13 residues. V lost 0 bases and J 6 bases, leaving 11 bases between the germline ends. Germline CDR1 DFQATT, CDR2 SNEGSKA (reference sequence). Written as DNA, the CDR3 is TGCAGTGCTAGAGAAACTAGAGGGAAGACCCAGTACTTC. Encoded protein: CSARETRGKTQYF.

This clonotype was recorded a few times. V is TRBV11-2 and J is TRBJ2-3; D is possibly TRBD2 (6 bases). Germline values: CDR1 SGHAT, CDR2 FQNNGV. The germline V and J ends were trimmed by 5 bases and 4 bases, with 19 bases remaining between them. This CDR3 has 16 residues. The CDR3 region is CASSQLTGASADTQYF. The CDR3, as DNA: TGTGCCAGCAGCCAACTAACGGGAGCTTCGGCAGATACGCAGTATTTT.